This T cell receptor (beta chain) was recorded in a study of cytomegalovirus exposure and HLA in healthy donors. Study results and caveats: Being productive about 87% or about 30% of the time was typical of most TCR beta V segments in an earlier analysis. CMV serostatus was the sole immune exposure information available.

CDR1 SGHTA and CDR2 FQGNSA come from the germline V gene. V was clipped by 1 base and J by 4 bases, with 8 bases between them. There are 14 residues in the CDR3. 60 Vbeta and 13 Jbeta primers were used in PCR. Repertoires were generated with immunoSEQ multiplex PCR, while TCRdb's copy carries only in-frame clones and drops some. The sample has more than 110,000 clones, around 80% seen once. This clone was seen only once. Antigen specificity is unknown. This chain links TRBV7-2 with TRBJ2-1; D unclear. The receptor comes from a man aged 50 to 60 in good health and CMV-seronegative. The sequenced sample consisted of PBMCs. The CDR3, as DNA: TGTGCCAGCAGCTTAGATGGCCGATACAATGAGCAGTTCTTC. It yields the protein CASSLDGRYNEQFF.